The sequence of this TCR beta chain was determined in a study of cytomegalovirus exposure and HLA in healthy donors. Study background: Membership in the Caucasian-associated ancestry cluster was found for around 85% of 350 to 450 genotyped donors.

Germline CDR1 and CDR2: MNHNS and SASEGT. V lost 3 bases and J lost 6, with 9 bases in between. The CDR3 totals 14 residues. Primers: 60 Vbeta forward and 13 Jbeta reverse. Assay: immunoSEQ multiplex PCR; the TCRdb copy retains only in-frame clones and omits some. This table holds about 130,000 clones, around 82% found once. The TCR sequence derives from a woman between 35 and 50 years old in good health and CMV-seropositive. The sequenced sample was PBMCs. The rearrangement uses TRBV6-1 and TRBJ1-6; D is unclear. CDR3 protein: CASSDRSSNSPLHF. DNA for the CDR3: TGTGCCAGCAGTGATCGGTCATCTAATTCACCCCTCCACTTT.